This TCR beta chain appears in the sequencing data of a study of shared clonotypes between healthy human individuals. This CDR3 has 16 amino acids. Germline CDR1 reads SGHNT; CDR2 reads YYREEE (reference sequence). V lost 4 bases to trimming and J lost 0 bases; unmatched junction nucleotides: 6. Findings and limits, study-wide: Lower generation probabilities were found for non-shared clonotypes than for those shared by all four donors.

Only in-frame clones appear in the TCRdb table, and some are missing; sequencing was by immunoSEQ multiplex PCR. The data hold some 2,000,000 clones, with just under 95% observed a single time. Positive CCR7 selection of CD45RO-negative cells yielded the naive CD8 cells, and terminally differentiated effector memory CD45RA+ cells were excluded. This clone was observed a few times. The antigen remains unidentified. This chain connects TRBV5-4 to TRBJ2-1; TRBD1 aligns across 8 bases. Sequencing was performed on naive CD8+ T cells sorted from blood. The receptor comes from a man in his late teens or twenties in good health. The CDR3 DNA follows: TGTGCCAGCAGCACGGGACAGGTCAGCTCCTACAATGAGCAGTTCTTC. This encodes CASSTGQVSSYNEQFF. Full variable domain (outside the CDR3, taken from reference TRBV5-4 and TRBJ2-1): ETGVTQSPTHLIKTRGQQVTLRCSSQSGHNTVSWYQQALGQGPQFIFQYYREEENGRGNFPPRFSGLQFPNYSSELNVNALELDDSALYLCASSTGQVSSYNEQFFGPGTRLTVL.